This is a list of T cell receptor beta chains from one sample in a study of blood T cell repertoires in COVID-19. The method was immunoSEQ multiplex PCR; TCRdb's version includes in-frame clones alone and lacks a portion of them. The sample lists 180,000 or so clones; roughly 84% were seen once. The sequencing sample was made of peripheral blood. The receptors stem from an elderly woman with acute or convalescent COVID-19. The CDR3 runs from the conserved cysteine through the conserved F or W. Fields, in order: J gene, clone size, CDR3 length, D gene, V gene, CDR3 protein, CDR3 DNA. D genes are given only for firm matches. Size tells how often a clone was seen (once, few, many) or the class of an expanded clone, and some rows leave it out.

j_call: TRBJ2-1
clone_size: .
cdr3_length: 15
d_call: .
v_call: TRBV5-1
cdr3_aa: CASSPTMSSYNEQFF
cdr3_nt: TGCGCCAGCAGCCCAACGATGAGCTCCTACAATGAGCAGTTCTTC

j_call: TRBJ2-7
clone_size: .
cdr3_length: 13
d_call: TRBD1
v_call: TRBV18
cdr3_aa: CASSRGQWYEQYF
cdr3_nt: TGTGCCAGCTCACGGGGACAGTGGTACGAGCAGTACTTC

j_call: TRBJ2-1
clone_size: .
cdr3_length: 15
d_call: TRBD2
v_call: TRBV30
cdr3_aa: CAGQRLAGGYNEQFF
cdr3_nt: TGTGCCGGACAGAGGCTAGCGGGAGGTTACAATGAGCAGTTCTTC

j_call: TRBJ2-4
clone_size: .
cdr3_length: 15
d_call: .
v_call: TRBV6-5
cdr3_aa: CASSRPGEAKNIQYF
cdr3_nt: TGTGCCAGCAGCCGCCCAGGGGAAGCCAAAAACATTCAGTACTTC

j_call: TRBJ1-2
clone_size: few
cdr3_length: 13
d_call: .
v_call: TRBV28
cdr3_aa: CASSLGASYGYTF
cdr3_nt: TGTGCCAGCAGTTTAGGGGCTAGCTATGGCTACACCTTC

j_call: TRBJ2-1
clone_size: .
cdr3_length: 20
d_call: TRBD2
v_call: TRBV9
cdr3_aa: CASSPGSTSGRPRPYNEQFF
cdr3_nt: TGTGCCAGCAGCCCCGGTAGCACTAGCGGGAGACCCAGACCCTACAATGAGCAGTTCTTC

j_call: TRBJ2-3
clone_size: .
cdr3_length: 14
d_call: TRBD2
v_call: TRBV7-2
cdr3_aa: CASSSGGYTDTQYF
cdr3_nt: TGTGCCAGCAGCTCCGGGGGGTACACAGATACGCAGTATTTT

j_call: TRBJ1-6
clone_size: .
cdr3_length: 15
d_call: .
v_call: TRBV19
cdr3_aa: CASSIRQESNSPLHF
cdr3_nt: TGTGCCAGTAGTATTCGGCAGGAAAGTAATTCACCCCTCCACTTT

j_call: TRBJ2-7
clone_size: once
cdr3_length: 15
d_call: .
v_call: TRBV27
cdr3_aa: CASRSTGTTNYEQYF
cdr3_nt: TGTGCCAGCAGGTCCACCGGGACAACAAACTACGAGCAGTACTTC

j_call: TRBJ2-5
clone_size: .
cdr3_length: 13
d_call: .
v_call: TRBV4-3
cdr3_aa: CASSQEAQETQYF
cdr3_nt: TGCGCCAGCAGCCAAGAGGCTCAAGAGACCCAGTACTTC

j_call: TRBJ2-1
clone_size: .
cdr3_length: 15
d_call: .
v_call: TRBV5-1
cdr3_aa: CASSLDHSSYNEQFF
cdr3_nt: TGCGCCAGCAGCTTGGACCACAGCTCTTACAATGAGCAGTTCTTC

j_call: TRBJ2-2
clone_size: few
cdr3_length: 16
d_call: .
v_call: TRBV14
cdr3_aa: CASSTGQHPYTGELFF
cdr3_nt: TGTGCCAGCAGCACCGGACAGCACCCCTATACCGGGGAGCTGTTTTTT

j_call: TRBJ1-5
clone_size: .
cdr3_length: 15
d_call: .
v_call: TRBV6-5
cdr3_aa: CASRERSGGNQPQHF
cdr3_nt: TGTGCCAGTCGAGAGCGGTCAGGGGGCAATCAGCCCCAGCATTTT

j_call: TRBJ1-2
clone_size: .
cdr3_length: 12
d_call: .
v_call: TRBV7-5
cdr3_aa: CARSPVDRGGTF
cdr3_nt: TGTGCCAGAAGCCCGGTGGACAGGGGGGGCACCTTC

j_call: TRBJ1-2
clone_size: .
cdr3_length: 15
d_call: TRBD1
v_call: TRBV5-1
cdr3_aa: CASSLEAGGYYGYTF
cdr3_nt: TGCGCCAGCAGCTTGGAAGCAGGGGGGTACTATGGCTACACCTTC

j_call: TRBJ2-7
clone_size: .
cdr3_length: 14
d_call: .
v_call: TRBV7-6
cdr3_aa: CASSALAPSYEQYF
cdr3_nt: TGTGCCAGCAGCGCCCTAGCGCCGTCCTACGAGCAGTACTTC

j_call: TRBJ1-5
clone_size: .
cdr3_length: 17
d_call: TRBD1
v_call: TRBV27
cdr3_aa: CASSLSGQGALGQPQHF
cdr3_nt: TGTGCCAGCAGTTTATCGGGACAGGGGGCTTTGGGTCAGCCCCAGCATTTT

j_call: TRBJ2-3
clone_size: .
cdr3_length: 16
d_call: TRBD2
v_call: TRBV5-4
cdr3_aa: CASSPNRLAGGDTQYF
cdr3_nt: TGTGCCAGCAGCCCAAACCGACTAGCGGGAGGCGATACGCAGTATTTT

j_call: TRBJ1-4
clone_size: .
cdr3_length: 15
d_call: .
v_call: TRBV19
cdr3_aa: CASSGHRTTNEKLFF
cdr3_nt: TGTGCCAGTAGTGGCCACAGAACAACTAATGAAAAACTGTTTTTT

j_call: TRBJ2-1
clone_size: .
cdr3_length: 17
d_call: TRBD1
v_call: TRBV9
cdr3_aa: CASSVVGSGQGVGEQFF
cdr3_nt: TGTGCCAGCAGCGTAGTAGGGAGTGGACAGGGGGTGGGTGAGCAGTTCTTC

j_call: TRBJ2-2
clone_size: .
cdr3_length: 15
d_call: .
v_call: TRBV4-3
cdr3_aa: CASSQEDGGAGELFF
cdr3_nt: TGCGCCAGCAGCCAGGAAGATGGCGGGGCCGGGGAGCTGTTTTTT

j_call: TRBJ1-3
clone_size: .
cdr3_length: 15
d_call: .
v_call: TRBV4-3
cdr3_aa: CASSQEDSSWGTIYF
cdr3_nt: TGCGCCAGCAGCCAAGAAGACAGTTCTTGGGGCACCATATATTTT

j_call: TRBJ2-7
clone_size: once
cdr3_length: 15
d_call: TRBD2
v_call: TRBV7-6
cdr3_aa: CASSLASSGSLEQYF
cdr3_nt: TGTGCCAGCAGCTTAGCGTCTAGCGGGAGTTTGGAGCAGTACTTC

j_call: TRBJ2-2
clone_size: .
cdr3_length: 12
d_call: TRBD2
v_call: TRBV5-1
cdr3_aa: CASWGGTGELFF
cdr3_nt: TGCGCCAGCTGGGGGGGTACCGGGGAGCTGTTTTTT

j_call: TRBJ2-3
clone_size: .
cdr3_length: 14
d_call: TRBD2
v_call: TRBV3-1/TRBV3-2
cdr3_aa: CASGGRGPPDTQYF
cdr3_nt: TGTGCCAGCGGGGGGAGGGGACCCCCAGATACGCAGTATTTT

j_call: TRBJ2-7
clone_size: .
cdr3_length: 15
d_call: TRBD1
v_call: TRBV6-5
cdr3_aa: CASSTRGTGSHEQYF
cdr3_nt: TGTGCCAGCAGTACCCGCGGGACAGGTAGCCACGAGCAGTACTTC

j_call: TRBJ2-7
clone_size: .
cdr3_length: 14
d_call: .
v_call: TRBV7-8
cdr3_aa: CASSLVGRSGEQYF
cdr3_nt: TGTGCCAGCAGCTTAGTTGGGAGGTCGGGCGAGCAGTACTTC

j_call: TRBJ2-7
clone_size: .
cdr3_length: 13
d_call: .
v_call: TRBV9
cdr3_aa: CASSVAQGVEQYF
cdr3_nt: TGTGCCAGCAGCGTAGCCCAGGGTGTCGAGCAGTACTTC

j_call: TRBJ1-4
clone_size: few
cdr3_length: 16
d_call: .
v_call: TRBV4-3
cdr3_aa: CASSQDPQITNEKLFF
cdr3_nt: TGCGCCAGCAGCCAAGACCCCCAGATAACTAATGAAAAACTGTTTTTT

j_call: TRBJ2-1
clone_size: .
cdr3_length: 15
d_call: .
v_call: TRBV7-3
cdr3_aa: CASSLYTDHYNEQFF
cdr3_nt: TGTGCCAGCAGCTTATACACAGACCATTACAATGAGCAGTTCTTC

j_call: TRBJ2-7
clone_size: .
cdr3_length: 14
d_call: TRBD1
v_call: TRBV5-1
cdr3_aa: CASSPPGQIYEQYF
cdr3_nt: TGCGCCAGCAGCCCACCGGGACAGATTTACGAGCAGTACTTC

j_call: TRBJ1-2
clone_size: .
cdr3_length: 12
d_call: .
v_call: TRBV7-8
cdr3_aa: CASSQFRDGYTF
cdr3_nt: TGTGCCAGCAGCCAATTCAGGGATGGCTACACCTTC